The 16 T cell receptor beta chains presented below share a single source sample, sequenced in a study of blood T cell repertoires in COVID-19. Measured with immunoSEQ multiplex PCR; TCRdb has only the in-frame clones, and not every one. There are roughly 100,000 clones in the sample; around four fifths occur only once, and roughly 10% lies in the top ten. The source material was peripheral blood. These TCRs come from a woman older than 75 with acute or convalescent COVID-19.

V usage is TRBV29-1 and J usage is TRBJ2-2; TRBD2 matches 10 bases. The CDR3 loop spans 17 amino acids. Germline CDR1 SQVTM, CDR2 ANQGSEA. Trimming took 1 base from V and 13 from J; bases not matched to a gene: 18. The CDR3 protein is CSVEGGARLAGLQGLFF. CDR3 DNA sequence: TGCAGCGTTGAAGGGGGTGCGAGACTAGCGGGTTTACAGGGGCTGTTTTTT.

V is TRBV18 and J is TRBJ1-2; 7 bases map to TRBD1. Germline CDR1 and CDR2: KGHSH and LQKENI. The CDR3 has 18 amino acids. Trimming at V came to 3 bases and at J to 1 base, leaving 14 bases not matched to a gene. CDR3 sequence reads: CASSPNSPGQSFNYGYTF. The CDR3 DNA sequence: TGTGCCAGCTCACCCAACTCCCCGGGACAGTCCTTTAACTATGGCTACACCTTC.

This chain joins TRBV29-1 and TRBJ2-7; 7 nucleotides align to TRBD2. The junction had 9 bases not matched to a gene; V was cut back by 7 bases and J by 0 bases. CDR3 size: 14 residues. CDR1 and CDR2 from the germline V gene are SQVTM and ANQGSEA. CDR3 sequence: CSAGDYPASYEQYF. CDR3 nucleotides: TGCAGCGCTGGGGACTACCCCGCCTCCTACGAGCAGTACTTC.

This chain connects TRBV5-5 to TRBJ2-7, with 7 bases that match TRBD1. The V gene's germline CDR1 is SGHKS and CDR2 YYEKEE (reference sequence). The CDR3 runs 15 residues. J was trimmed by 2 bases and V by 2 bases; bases with no gene match: 7. The CDR3 DNA reads as TGTGCCAGCAGCTTAAGGGACAGTAGGGCCTACGAGCAGTACTTC. Translating gives CASSLRDSRAYEQYF.

The rearrangement links TRBV9 to TRBJ2-2, with D possibly matching TRBD2 (5 bases). CDR1 and CDR2 (germline): SGDLS, YYNGEE. This CDR3 comprises 13 residues. Trimming took off 3 bases at V and 4 bases at J, with 7 bases between the two ends. CDR3 sequence: CASSERVTGELFF. CDR3 nucleotides: TGTGCCAGCAGCGAGAGGGTCACCGGGGAGCTGTTTTTT.

The chain uses TRBV28 and TRBJ1-5; tentative D call: TRBD1 (6 bases). V was trimmed by 6 bases and J by 11 bases, leaving 17 bases between them. The CDR3 is made up of 13 amino acids. CDR1 and CDR2 from the germline V gene are MDHEN and SYDVKM. In DNA, the CDR3 is TGTGCCAGCAGACAAGGATTAGGGGGATCCCAGCATTTT. Translated, it gives CASRQGLGGSQHF.

V gene TRBV5-5 combines with J gene TRBJ1-6; unclear D gene. The CDR3 consists of 14 residues. V lost 3 bases, J lost 10 bases, and 14 bases lay in between. Looked up from germline, CDR1 is SGHKS and CDR2 is YYEKEE (reference sequence). The CDR3 DNA is TGTGCCAGCAGCTACGGGGTCATTGGGTCACCCCTCCACTTT. It encodes CASSYGVIGSPLHF.

J is TRBJ1-1 and V is TRBV5-1; D possibly corresponds to TRBD1 (6 bases). Germline values: CDR1 SGHRS, CDR2 YFSETQ. The V gene lost 3 bases and the J gene lost 0 bases, with 9 bases spanning the gap. The CDR3 contains 14 residues. CDR3 bases: TGCGCCAGCAGCTCCGGGACACTGAACACTGAAGCTTTCTTT. This encodes CASSSGTLNTEAFF.

The sample holds one count of this clone. The V and J genes are TRBV20-1 and TRBJ2-1; 9 nucleotides match TRBD2. This CDR3 region has 15 residues. Trimming at V came to 3 bases and at J to 6 bases, leaving 9 bases not matched to a gene. Germline CDR1 reads DFQATT; CDR2 reads SNEGSKA (reference sequence). The CDR3 bases are TGCAGTGCTAGTGTTAGCGGGAGCTCCCGCAATGAGCAGTTCTTC. Translated: CSASVSGSSRNEQFF.

The CDR3 nucleotides are TGTGCCAGCAGCTTCGGGCTAGCGGGGGGTAATTATGATGAGCAGTTCTTC. Translated: CASSFGLAGGNYDEQFF. This chain uses TRBV11-3 with TRBJ2-1, with 11 positions matching TRBD2. Germline-derived CDR1 and CDR2 are SGHNT and YENEEA. The length of the CDR3 is 17 residues. V shed 3 bases and J 8 bases; nucleotides not matched to a gene: 12.

The chain has TRBV5-1 and TRBJ2-1, with TRBD2 matching over 10 bases. The V gene end was trimmed by 0 bases and the J gene end by 5 bases; junction bases not matched to a gene: 2. The germline V gene has CDR1 SGHRS and CDR2 YFSETQ. CDR3 length: 15 amino acids. As DNA, the CDR3 is TGCGCCAGCAGCTTGGTTCTAGCGGGAGACAATGAGCAGTTCTTC. Encoded protein: CASSLVLAGDNEQFF.

V gene TRBV4-1 combines with J gene TRBJ1-1, with a weak D call TRBD1 (5 bases). The CDR3 has 17 amino acids. Germline V gives CDR1 MGHRA, CDR2 YSYEKL. Trimming left V 1 base short and J 0 bases short, with 15 bases between. Written as DNA, the CDR3 is TGCGCCAGCAGCCAAGCGGGGGAACGGAGAATGAACACTGAAGCTTTCTTT. This sequence encodes CASSQAGERRMNTEAFF.

This sequence joins TRBV28 and TRBJ1-2, with D unclear. Looked up from germline, CDR1 is MDHEN and CDR2 is SYDVKM. Trimming shortened V by 8 bases and J by 2 bases, and 15 bases separated the two germline ends. The length of the CDR3 is 14 residues. The CDR3 region has the DNA TGTGCCAGCTGCCAATTGGGGAGGAACTATGGCTACACCTTC. Translation gives CASCQLGRNYGYTF.

This chain joins TRBV14 and TRBJ2-2; D gene unclear. Trimming pared 1 base from V and 7 bases from J, leaving 13 bases between. CDR3 length equals 15 residues. Germline loops: CDR1 SGHDN, CDR2 FVKESK. CDR3: CASSQAWAGHGELFF. CDR3 bases: TGTGCCAGCAGCCAAGCTTGGGCTGGTCACGGGGAGCTGTTTTTT.

The genes are TRBV28 and TRBJ2-7; D is ambiguous. Germline CDR1 reads MDHEN; CDR2 reads SYDVKM. CDR3 length: 13 amino acids. V was cut by 3 bases and J by 0 bases, with 6 bases left in between. The CDR3 loop reads CASSLRSSYEQYF. CDR3 DNA: TGTGCCAGCAGTTTGAGGAGCTCCTACGAGCAGTACTTC.

The CDR3 loop reads CSAPRGMAFF. CDR3 coding DNA: TGCAGTGCGCCCCGGGGGATGGCTTTCTTT. The chain carries TRBV20-1 and TRBJ1-1, with D perhaps TRBD1 (5 bases). The CDR3 contains 10 residues. Germline-derived CDR1 and CDR2 are DFQATT and SNEGSKA (reference sequence). Trimming pared 6 bases from V and 11 bases from J, leaving 13 bases between.